The next 11 T cell receptor beta chains were all read from a single sample in a study of cytomegalovirus exposure and HLA in healthy donors. PCR employed 60 Vbeta and 13 Jbeta primers. Libraries were prepared by immunoSEQ multiplex PCR; TCRdb keeps only in-frame clonotypes and omits some of them. The sample yields around 130,000 clones, 80% to 90% seen once. The sequencing input was PBMCs. The receptors stem from a man aged 40-55 years in good health and CMV-seronegative.

The CDR3 is CASSQGTAGAGGTEAFF. For the CDR3, the DNA is TGCGCCAGCAGCCAAGGTACAGCGGGGGCGGGTGGGACTGAAGCTTTCTTT. V and J are TRBV4-1 and TRBJ1-1; perhaps TRBD1 as D (6 bases). Germline V gene lookup returns CDR1 MGHRA and CDR2 YSYEKL. Trimming cost V 1 base and J 5 bases, with 20 bases left between them. This CDR3 region has 17 residues.

This clone showed up just a few times. V usage is TRBV11-2 and J usage is TRBJ1-6; no definite D call. V shed 2 bases and J shed 8 bases, with 7 bases lying between them. The CDR3 length is 13 residues. Germline V gene sequence: CDR1 SGHAT, CDR2 FQNNGV. The CDR3 DNA sequence: TGTGCCAGCAGCTTATCTAAGTATTCACCCCTCCACTTT. Protein sequence: CASSLSKYSPLHF.

This clone showed up just once. A junction end diverges from the germline sequence, so it may reflect a read error. V usage is TRBV7-7 and J usage is TRBJ2-7; D uncertain. Germline V lookup: CDR1 SSHAT, CDR2 FNYEAQ (reference sequence). The CDR3 has 14 amino acids. The CDR3 reads CASSSTPTGDEQYF. The CDR3 nucleotides are TGTGCTAGCAGCTCTACCCCGACGGGTGACGAGCAGTACTTC.

The rearrangement uses TRBV11-2 and TRBJ2-5; TRBD1 aligns across 9 bases. Germline V gene lookup returns CDR1 SGHAT and CDR2 FQNNGV. Trimming at V came to 5 bases and at J to 5 bases, leaving 18 bases not matched to a gene. The CDR3 contains 18 residues. Here the CDR3 DNA reads TGTGCCAGCAGCCGGGGGAGCCGCGGGACAGGGTTACGTGAGACCCAGTACTTC. Translation gives CASSRGSRGTGLRETQYF.

This chain connects TRBV5-4 to TRBJ2-5; 8 nucleotides match TRBD2. In germline, CDR1 is SGHNT, CDR2 YYREEE (reference sequence). This CDR3 has 16 amino acids. Trimming cost V 3 bases and J 3 bases; bases outside gene matches: 10. The CDR3 DNA reads as TGTGCCAGCAGCTATGGTTTCGGGGGGGGAGAAGAGACCCAGTACTTC. Residues: CASSYGFGGGEETQYF. The entire variable domain, with the rest obtained from reference TRBV5-4 and TRBJ2-5, is as follows: ETGVTQSPTHLIKTRGQQVTLRCSSQSGHNTVSWYQQALGQGPQFIFQYYREEENGRGNFPPRFSGLQFPNYSSELNVNALELDDSALYLCASSYGFGGGEETQYFGPGTRLLVL.

V is TRBV27 and J is TRBJ1-1; TRBD1 might be the D (6 bases). Trimming left V 1 base short and J 14 bases short, with 17 bases between. Germline lookup yields CDR1 MNHEY and CDR2 SMNVEV (reference sequence). The CDR3 has 13 amino acids. CDR3 protein: CASSLFLGTSRFF. Here the CDR3 DNA reads TGTGCCAGCAGTTTATTCCTCGGGACAAGTCGATTCTTT.

The chain recombines TRBV30 with TRBJ2-1; 14 bases agree with TRBD2. The length of the CDR3 is 16 residues. Unmatched junction bases numbered 11, after V lost 5 bases and J lost 8 bases. Germline V lookup: CDR1 GTSNPN, CDR2 SVGIG (reference sequence). CDR3 nucleotides: TGTGCCTGGCCCCAACGACTAGCGGGGGGGCGGCATGAGCAGTTCTTC. Protein sequence: CAWPQRLAGGRHEQFF.

The chain joins TRBV5-1 to TRBJ2-7; TRBD1 matches 10 bases. V dropped 3 bases and J dropped 6; count of bases not matched to a gene: 6. The length of the CDR3 is 14 residues. The germline V gene has CDR1 SGHRS and CDR2 YFSETQ. The CDR3 loop reads CASSSGQGKVEQYF. For the CDR3, the DNA is TGCGCCAGCAGCTCGGGACAGGGGAAGGTCGAGCAGTACTTC. The whole variable domain, filled in from reference TRBV5-1 and TRBJ2-7, reads KAGVTQTPRYLIKTRGQQVTLSCSPISGHRSVSWYQQTPGQGLQFLFEYFSETQRNKGNFPGRFSGRQFSNSRSEMNVSTLELGDSALYLCASSSGQGKVEQYFGPGTRLTVT.

The chain links TRBV2 to TRBJ2-3; D uncertain. Trimming cost V 8 bases and J 1 base, with 7 bases left between them. From germline, CDR1 is SNHLY and CDR2 FYNNEI. The CDR3 extends over 12 amino acids. The CDR3 nucleotides read TGTGCCAGCTGCGTGGGCACAGATACGCAGTATTTT. It yields the protein CASCVGTDTQYF.

The chain is built from TRBV11-2 and TRBJ2-5; no firm D call. This CDR3 contains 13 residues. The germline V gene has CDR1 SGHAT and CDR2 FQNNGV. The V end lost 2 bases, the J end lost 2 bases, and 6 bases lay between the germline ends. CDR3 DNA: TGTGCCAGCAGCTTAACTACTCAAGAGACCCAGTACTTC. This codes for CASSLTTQETQYF.

The genes are TRBV5-1 and TRBJ2-7; D uncertain. V was shortened by 5 bases and J by 3 bases, with 12 bases between the two germline ends. The CDR3 sequence is 13 residues long. The germline V gene has CDR1 SGHRS and CDR2 YFSETQ. The CDR3 reads CASRKSPGYEQYF. The CDR3 DNA is TGCGCCAGCAGGAAGTCCCCGGGCTACGAGCAGTACTTC.